This T cell receptor beta chain was identified during a study of T cell changes during pregnancy in multiple sclerosis. The CDR3 length is 13 residues. V gave up 0 bases and J gave up 5 bases, with 8 bases separating them. The germline V gene has CDR1 SGDLS and CDR2 YYNGEE. TCRdb keeps only in-frame clones here, not all; method: immunoSEQ multiplex PCR. This table has some 70,000 clones, 91% appearing once. With regard to this clone: Other DNA sequences of this sample code for an identical CDR3.

Sequencing was performed on CD8+ T cells from peripheral blood mononuclear cells, taken before pregnancy. The receptor comes from a female donor with multiple sclerosis, enrolled in a pregnancy study. The V gene is TRBV9, the J gene TRBJ1-1; TRBD1 is a possible D gene (6 bases). The CDR3 nucleotides are TGTGCCAGCAGCGTAGGGGGGCGGACTGAAGCTTTCTTT. It encodes CASSVGGRTEAFF.